The 12 T cell receptor beta chains below all came from one sample that was sequenced in a study of blood T cell repertoires in COVID-19. TCRdb's copy holds only in-frame clones and misses some; the assay was immunoSEQ multiplex PCR. The sample records 85,000 to 95,000 clones, 75% to 95% being singletons. Sample: peripheral blood. These receptors all stem from a woman aged 45-65 years in a cohort sampled during active COVID-19.

The chain joins TRBV10-2 to TRBJ2-4; 9 bases are shared with TRBD1. The CDR3 is 13 amino acids. CDR1 and CDR2 (germline): WSHSY, SAAADI. The V and J ends lost 8 bases and 7 bases, in that order; junction bases with no gene match: 6. DNA for the CDR3: TGCGCCAGCGGGTCGGACAGGGGCAACATTCAGTACTTC. Protein: CASGSDRGNIQYF.

This chain connects TRBV19 to TRBJ2-7; TRBD2 matches at 10 bases. V lost 6 bases and J lost 3; bases outside the gene matches: 8. CDR1 and CDR2 (germline): LNHDA, SQIVND (reference sequence). The CDR3 runs 15 residues. Here the CDR3 DNA reads TGTGCCAGTAGAACCGGGACTAGCGCTGTCTACGAGCAGTACTTC. This encodes CASRTGTSAVYEQYF.

The rearrangement links TRBV5-1 to TRBJ2-2; D gene ambiguous. V was shortened by 6 bases and J by 0 bases, with 12 bases between the two germline ends. The CDR3 extends over 15 amino acids. From germline, CDR1 is SGHRS and CDR2 YFSETQ. The DNA for the CDR3 is TGCGCCAGCAAGACCGACACCTCGAACACCGGGGAGCTGTTTTTT. The encoded protein is CASKTDTSNTGELFF.

The V gene is TRBV28, the J gene TRBJ2-3; D may be TRBD1 (5 bases). Trimming took 7 bases from V and 8 from J, leaving 10 bases between them. CDR1 and CDR2 from the germline V gene are MDHEN and SYDVKM. This CDR3 spans 11 amino acids. CDR3 region: CASIYRTTQYF. In DNA form, the CDR3 reads TGTGCCAGCATTTACAGGACTACGCAGTATTTT.

This rearrangement joins TRBV3-1 (or the pseudogene TRBV3-2) to TRBJ1-4, with TRBD1 identical over 8 bases. J was trimmed by 8 bases and V by 1 base; bases with no gene match: 6. This CDR3 contains 15 residues. The germline gives CDR1 LGHDT, CDR2 YNNKEL (reference sequence). The CDR3 here is CASSQGLRGREKLFF. The CDR3 bases are TGTGCCAGCAGCCAAGGCCTCAGGGGGCGGGAAAAACTGTTTTTT.

Turning to this clone: The sample has other DNA sequences that encode this CDR3 too. The chain has TRBV2 and TRBJ1-3, with D perhaps matching TRBD1 (5 bases). Germline V CDR1 and CDR2: SNHLY, FYNNEI. This CDR3 spans 16 amino acids. The germline V and J ends were trimmed by 3 bases and 0 bases, with 12 bases remaining between them. CDR3 nucleotides: TGTGCCAGCAGTGAGGGCAGGGCAAACTCTGGAAACACCATATATTTT. Protein sequence: CASSEGRANSGNTIYF.

A single count supports this clone. V usage is TRBV6-4 and J usage is TRBJ2-7; D is unresolved. This CDR3 spans 14 amino acids. Trimming cost V 6 bases and J 2 bases, with 14 bases left between them. Germline V CDR1 and CDR2: MRHNA, SNTAGT. The DNA of the CDR3 is TGTGCCAGCAGGTCAGGCGTAGACGCCTACGAGCAGTACTTC. Translated: CASRSGVDAYEQYF.

V gene TRBV5-4 combines with J gene TRBJ2-7; D is ambiguous. The V end lost 0 bases, the J end lost 2 bases, and 9 bases lay between the germline ends. Germline V gene sequence: CDR1 SGHNT, CDR2 YYREEE (reference sequence). This CDR3 contains 14 residues. DNA for the CDR3: TGTGCCAGCAGCTTGGTGGCAGGTCCCTACGAGCAGTACTTC. This gives the protein CASSLVAGPYEQYF.

The chain recombines TRBV21-1 with TRBJ2-1; TRBD1, the table's D call, was not compared with the DNA. TRBV21-1 is labeled a pseudogene. This CDR3 has 16 amino acids. The CDR3 sequence: CASSKAQGRRMNEQFF. In DNA form, the CDR3 reads TGTGCCAGCAGCAAAGCCCAGGGTAGAAGGATGAATGAGCAGTTCTTC.

The V and J genes are TRBV5-4 and TRBJ2-7; perhaps TRBD2 as D (5 bases). V was cut by 5 bases and J by 2 bases, with 14 bases left in between. In germline, CDR1 is SGHNT, CDR2 YYREEE (reference sequence). The CDR3 length is 14 residues. For the CDR3, the DNA is TGTGCCAGCAGTCACATGGGAGAACCCTACGAGCAGTACTTC. Protein sequence: CASSHMGEPYEQYF.

This chain connects TRBV6-1 to TRBJ2-4; D is unclear. The CDR3 runs to 14 residues. V gave up 2 bases and J gave up 3 bases, with 8 bases separating them. Germline CDR1 reads MNHNS; CDR2 reads SASEGT. This chain's CDR3 is CASSEFGGKNIQYF. Here the CDR3 DNA reads TGTGCCAGCAGTGAATTCGGTGGCAAAAACATTCAGTACTTC.

The chain joins TRBV10-3 to TRBJ2-1; 13 bases line up with TRBD2. Looked up from germline, CDR1 is ENHRY and CDR2 is SYGVKD. The V gene end was trimmed by 11 bases and the J gene end by 1 base; junction bases not matched to a gene: 14. CDR3 size: 18 residues. CDR3 amino acids: CASMRGLAGASSYNEQFF. In DNA form, the CDR3 reads TGTGCCTCAATGCGTGGACTAGCGGGAGCCTCTTCCTACAATGAGCAGTTCTTC.